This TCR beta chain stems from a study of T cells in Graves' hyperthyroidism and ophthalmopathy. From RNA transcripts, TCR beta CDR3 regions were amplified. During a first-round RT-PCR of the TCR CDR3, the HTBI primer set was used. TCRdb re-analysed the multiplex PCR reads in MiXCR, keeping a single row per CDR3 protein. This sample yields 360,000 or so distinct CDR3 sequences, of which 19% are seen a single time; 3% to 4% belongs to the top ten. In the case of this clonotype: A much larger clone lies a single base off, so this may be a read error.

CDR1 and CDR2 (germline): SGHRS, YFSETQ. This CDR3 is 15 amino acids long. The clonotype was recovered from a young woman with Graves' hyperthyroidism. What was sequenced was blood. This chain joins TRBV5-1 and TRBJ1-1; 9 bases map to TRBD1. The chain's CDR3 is CASSSLTGGGTESFF. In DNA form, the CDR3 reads TGCGCCAGCAGCTCACTTACAGGGGGCGGCACTGAATCTTTCTTT.